Shown below are 12 T cell receptor beta chains from a single sample sequenced in a study of blood T cells in healthy people across ages. Together with a sample-barcoded 5' primer, a J-beta primer mix was included in a second PCR lasting about 6 to 11 cycles. TCRdb re-called the 5' RACE reads with MiXCR, one entry per CDR3 protein. The sample gives hundreds of thousands of distinct CDR3 sequences, more than 20% of which show up once; roughly 3.6% is in the top ten. The sequenced material came from blood. Receptors originate from a man between 65 and 80 years old in good health.

The chain joins TRBV7-2 to TRBJ2-1, with unresolved D. This CDR3 has 13 residues. Germline loops: CDR1 SGHTA, CDR2 FQGNSA. Deletions cut 5 bases from V and 4 bases from J, with 9 bases between. The CDR3: CASSRPQYNEQFF. The CDR3 coding sequence is TGTGCCAGCAGCCGCCCTCAGTACAATGAGCAGTTCTTC.

The V gene is TRBV3-1, the J gene TRBJ2-5, with 9 bases lining up with TRBD2. The CDR3 totals 16 residues. CDR1 and CDR2 (germline): LGHDT, YNNKEL (reference sequence). After removal of 8 bases from V and 0 bases from J, the junction contained 10 bases not matched to a gene. CDR3 in amino acids: CASGRQTSGNQETQYF. The CDR3 DNA reads TGTGCCAGCGGACGACAGACTAGCGGAAACCAAGAGACCCAGTACTTC.

This clonotype was detected a few times. The V and J genes are TRBV4-3 and TRBJ2-5; perhaps TRBD1 as D (6 bases). Germline V gives CDR1 LGHNA, CDR2 YSLEER. This CDR3 is 14 amino acids long. The V end was cut by 0 bases, the J end by 5 bases, with 10 bases between. CDR3 in amino acids: CASSQEDRWETQYF. CDR3 nucleotide sequence: TGCGCCAGCAGCCAAGAGGACAGATGGGAGACCCAGTACTTC.

V usage is TRBV6-1 and J usage is TRBJ2-2, with D maybe TRBD1 (6 bases). The V end lost 8 bases, the J end lost 0 bases, and 10 bases lay between the germline ends. The CDR3 runs to 14 residues. Germline V gene sequence: CDR1 MNHNS, CDR2 SASEGT. The CDR3 DNA is TGTGCCAGCCGAAGACAGGCGAACACCGGGGAGCTGTTTTTT. Protein product: CASRRQANTGELFF.

Only a few counts were recorded for this clonotype. CDR3 in amino acids: CASSLETPPGYGYTF. The CDR3, as DNA: TGTGCCAGCAGCTTGGAGACACCGCCCGGCTATGGCTACACCTTC. The chain couples TRBV7-2 to TRBJ1-2, with D hard to call. Trimming left V 3 bases short and J 4 bases short, with 15 bases between. Germline V gives CDR1 SGHTA, CDR2 FQGNSA. The CDR3 loop spans 15 amino acids. Complete variable domain (other parts from reference TRBV7-2 and TRBJ1-2): GAGVSQSPSNKVTEKGKDVELRCDPISGHTALYWYRQSLGQGLEFLIYFQGNSAPDKSGLPSDRFSAERTGGSVSTLTIQRTQQEDSAVYLCASSLETPPGYGYTFGSGTRLTVV.

This clonotype showed up just a few times. This sequence joins TRBV20-1 and TRBJ2-3; 15 bases align to TRBD2. The CDR3 extends over 17 amino acids. CDR1 is DFQATT, CDR2 SNEGSKA, per germline (reference sequence). V shed 6 bases, J shed 5 bases, and the junction held 12 bases outside the gene matches. The CDR3 sequence: CSAPAFRTSGRGDTQYF. CDR3 DNA: TGCAGTGCCCCTGCCTTTCGGACTAGCGGGAGGGGAGATACGCAGTATTTT.

The CDR3 is CASSVHSYEQYF. The DNA for the CDR3 is TGTGCCAGCAGCGTCCACTCCTACGAGCAGTACTTC. The rearrangement joins TRBV21-1 to TRBJ2-7. TRBV21-1 is a listed pseudogene. The CDR3 spans 12 residues.

The rearrangement links TRBV12-3 or TRBV12-4 to TRBJ1-5; D may be TRBD1 (5 bases). The CDR3 extends over 14 amino acids. V was clipped by 2 bases and J by 5 bases, with 10 bases between them. The CDR3 reads CASSLSRVDQPQHF. CDR3 sequence (DNA): TGTGCCAGCAGTTTAAGCAGGGTCGATCAGCCCCAGCATTTT.

This clonotype was seen more than once but under ten times. This chain connects TRBV5-6 to TRBJ2-1; no reliable D call. Trimming removed 0 bases from V and 12 bases from J, with 10 bases in between. This CDR3 region has 12 residues. Germline CDR1 is SGHDT and CDR2 is YYEEEE. The CDR3 DNA is TGTGCCAGCAGCTTGGGCCCAGCCCGGCAGTTCTTC. It is translated as CASSLGPARQFF.

The rearrangement uses TRBV27 and TRBJ2-3; D remains ambiguous. The CDR3 spans 16 residues. V lost 0 bases and J lost 4, with 14 bases in between. Germline V gene data show CDR1 as MNHEY and CDR2 as SMNVEV (reference sequence). CDR3 amino acids: CASSLSFPPRPDTQYF. The CDR3 nucleotides read TGTGCCAGCAGTTTATCTTTCCCTCCGCGGCCAGATACGCAGTATTTT.

This clonotype has a handful of counts. Sequence at one end of the junction differs from germline and may be a read error. The gene calls are TRBV12-5 and TRBJ1-3; D is undetermined. CDR1 is LGHNT and CDR2 is FRNRAP in the germline V gene. CDR3 length: 14 amino acids. Here the CDR3 reads CAGGGDISGNTIYF. As DNA, the CDR3 is TGTGCTGGTGGCGGCGACATCTCTGGAAACACCATATATTTT.

This clonotype was seen more than once but under ten times. Compared with germline, one end of the junction differs, possibly owing to a read error. The genes are TRBV11-2 and TRBJ2-1; D ambiguous. CDR3 length: 15 amino acids. Per germline, CDR1 SGHAT and CDR2 FQNNGV. The CDR3: CASSLVGSSHNEQFF. CDR3 DNA sequence: TGTGCCAGCAGCTTAGTGGGTAGCTCCCACAATGAGCAGTTCTTC.